This T cell receptor (beta chain) was captured in a study of blood T cells in healthy people across ages. Study results and limitations: Possibly, changes in expanded clonotypes were confounded because donor CMV status was unknown.

A minimum of 6 micrograms of total RNA was extracted per sample. Germline CDR1 and CDR2: MNHNY and SVGAGI (reference sequence). The CDR3 is 16 residues long. Turning to this clonotype: Its specificity is unknown. A read error may produce the germline difference seen at one junction end.

A second PCR of roughly 7 to 11 cycles used a sample-barcoded 5' primer and a J-beta primer mix. At least 2.5 million CDR3-containing paired-end reads were obtained per sample. Via MiXCR, TCRdb re-called the 5' RACE reads, giving one row per CDR3 protein. The table lists about 930,000 distinct CDR3 sequences, 25% to 35% of them singletons, with roughly 10% in the top ten. In addition, the sample was reused for a study of T cells of mothers and their children.

This TCR was sampled from a woman in her forties in good health. Sequences were obtained from blood. The rearrangement links TRBV6-6 to TRBJ1-1; TRBD1 is a possible D gene (5 bases). The chain's CDR3 is CASSYGAAGGSTEAFF. The CDR3, as DNA: TGCGCCAGCAGTTACGGGGCGGCAGGCGGGAGCACTGAAGCTTTCTTT.